One sample yielded the 3 T cell receptor beta chains listed below, sequenced in a study of blood T cells in healthy people across ages. Next came a second PCR, run for about 7 to 12 cycles, which used a sample-barcoded 5' primer along with a J-beta primer mix. TCRdb itself ran the 5' RACE reads through MiXCR, one entry per CDR3 protein. The sample holds fewer than 1,200,000 distinct CDR3 sequences, 20% to 25% seen once. These data were likewise used in another study, on T cells of mothers and their children.

Sequencing used blood. The source is a girl under 10 years old in good health.

In regard to this clonotype: A much more abundant neighbour one base away suggests this may be a read error. The V call is TRBV20-1, the J call TRBJ1-5; 7 bases are shared with TRBD1. The V gene end was trimmed by 6 bases and the J gene end by 9 bases; junction bases not matched to a gene: 17. CDR1 DFQATT and CDR2 SNEGSKA come from the germline V gene (reference sequence). This CDR3 contains 15 residues. In nucleotides, the CDR3 is TGCAGTGCCCTCACAGGGGAAGGGGGAGATCGGCCCCAGCATTTT. This gives the protein CSALTGEGGDRPQHF.

The chain joins TRBV27 to TRBJ1-2, with a possible D match to TRBD1 (5 bases). Germline loops: CDR1 MNHEY, CDR2 SMNVEV (reference sequence). V lost 6 bases and J lost 4, with 15 bases in between. This CDR3 is built from 14 residues. CDR3 sequence (DNA): TGTGCCAGCAGATCGAAGGGGTCGGGCTATGGCTACACCTTC. Translating it yields CASRSKGSGYGYTF.

This chain uses TRBV12-3 or TRBV12-4 with TRBJ2-7, with 12 bases identical to TRBD2. The CDR3 loop spans 14 amino acids. Unmatched junction bases numbered 5, after V lost 8 bases and J lost 3 bases. The CDR3 is CASGSTSGSYEQYF. The CDR3 DNA follows: TGTGCCAGCGGGTCGACTAGCGGGAGCTACGAGCAGTACTTC.